This is a list of T cell receptor beta chains from one sample in a study of T cells expressing NK-cell markers. TCRdb reanalyzed the 5' RACE reads and collapses them to one entry per CDR3 protein, without DNA. Here the sample table reports about 150,000 distinct CDR3 sequences. The sequencing input was blood T cells: a sorted CD56 or NKG2C T cell subset, CD4+ or CD8+ T cells, or bulk PBMC T cells (not recorded which). All receptors come from a woman between 45 and 65 years old in good health. CDR3s include the opening cysteine and the closing phenylalanine or tryptophan. Fields, in order: V gene, J gene, CDR3 length, CDR3 protein.

>TRBV15|TRBJ2-3|16
CATSRDLGRDEDTQYF
>TRBV7-8|TRBJ2-1|15
CASGVSSGSYNEQFF
>TRBV20-1|TRBJ2-7|12
CSAPLAGGEQYF
>TRBV14|TRBJ2-5|13
CASSQEIGETQYF
>TRBV7-9|TRBJ2-2|13
CASSLDGTGELFF
>TRBV4-1|TRBJ2-1|17
CASSQDRLAGGYNEQFF
>TRBV6-1|TRBJ2-3|15
CASILGEGVWDTQYF
>TRBV24-1|TRBJ2-3|15
CATSDLREDTDTQYF
>TRBV7-8|TRBJ1-5|15
CASSPGWTGGQPQHF
>TRBV4-1|TRBJ2-1|15
CASSQSGLDLNEQFF
>TRBV6-4|TRBJ1-4|19
CASTPQGRVEKGTNEKLFF
>TRBV18|TRBJ2-1|16
CASSPPGGGVMDEQFF
>TRBV7-9|TRBJ2-5|15
CASSLLGGPEETQYF
>TRBV12-3/TRBV12-4|TRBJ1-2|14
CASSQDRGRDGYTF
>TRBV10-3|TRBJ2-5|14
CAISEANVQETQYF
>TRBV5-5|TRBJ2-7|15
CASSRPGTGGDEQYF
>TRBV15|TRBJ2-2|14
CATSIRGNTGELFF
>TRBV5-1|TRBJ2-3|12
CASSLVVDTQYF